Listed here are 16 T cell receptor beta chains from one sample, sequenced in a study of sequential checkpoint blockade in melanoma. TCRdb's copy holds only in-frame clones and misses some; the assay was immunoSEQ multiplex PCR. The table shows 25,000 to 35,000 clones, with 77% occurring only once. The sample's treatment: randomized to nivolumab then ipilimumab (arm A) or the reverse (arm B). The specimen comprised CD8+ T cells sorted from blood (inferred from file names), sampled from a patient given nivolumab and ipilimumab in sequence. The receptor source for this set is a human donor with melanoma.

This chain connects TRBV28 to TRBJ1-4; 7 bases line up with TRBD1. Unmatched junction bases numbered 9, after V lost 5 bases and J lost 0 bases. The CDR3 has 17 residues. Germline CDR1 MDHEN, CDR2 SYDVKM. In DNA, the CDR3 is TGTGCCAGCAGTCCTATTATTACAGGGGCAACTAATGAAAAACTGTTTTTT. It encodes CASSPIITGATNEKLFF.

The V call is TRBV11-2, the J call TRBJ1-1; weak D call: TRBD1 (5 bases). The CDR3 is made up of 15 amino acids. Trimming removed 4 bases from V and 0 bases from J, with 12 bases in between. Germline V lookup: CDR1 SGHAT, CDR2 FQNNGV. This CDR3 is CASSYLQGMNTEAFF. In DNA form, the CDR3 reads TGTGCCAGCAGCTATTTGCAGGGTATGAACACTGAAGCTTTCTTT.

V is TRBV6-5 and J is TRBJ2-3; 7 positions agree with TRBD1. The germline CDR1 and CDR2 sequences are MNHEY and SVGAGI. The J segment lost 1 base and the V segment lost 0 bases, leaving 4 bases of the junction unmatched. CDR3 length: 16 residues. CDR3 bases: TGTGCCAGCAGTTACTCGATCGGGACAGGCACAGATACGCAGTATTTT. The encoded protein is CASSYSIGTGTDTQYF.

This clone was counted only a few times. The junction shows a germline mismatch at one end, possibly a read error. The J gene is TRBJ1-4, the V gene TRBV19; D is perhaps TRBD1 (5 bases). The CDR3 has 13 residues. Per the germline V gene, CDR1 is LNHDA and CDR2 is SQIVND (reference sequence). CDR3 residues: CASLDLVAGAWTF. CDR3 nucleotides: TGTGCCAGTTTGGATTTGGTGGCTGGGGCTTGGACTTTT.

The V gene is TRBV9, the J gene TRBJ2-1; weak D call: TRBD2 (6 bases). Germline assignment: CDR1 SGDLS and CDR2 YYNGEE. V lost 1 base and J 8 bases, leaving 10 bases between the germline ends. CDR3 size: 13 residues. In DNA, the CDR3 is TGTGCCAGCAGCGTACGGGGGTTCGATGAGCAGTTCTTC. Translating gives CASSVRGFDEQFF. Full variable domain (rest looked up from reference TRBV9 and TRBJ2-1): DSGVTQTPKHLITATGQRVTLRCSPRSGDLSVYWYQQSLDQGLQFLIQYYNGEERAKGNILERFSAQQFPDLHSELNLSSLELGDSALYFCASSVRGFDEQFFGPGTRLTVL.

The gene calls are TRBV2 and TRBJ2-3, with 14 positions matching TRBD2. CDR1 and CDR2 from the germline V gene are SNHLY and FYNNEI. Germline trimming cut 11 bases from V and 3 bases from J; bases unmatched to any gene: 19. The CDR3 covers 19 residues. CDR3 sequence reads: CAGGDLTGLAGVSTDTQYF. CDR3 coding DNA: TGTGCCGGCGGGGACCTAACGGGACTAGCGGGAGTCTCGACAGATACGCAGTATTTT.

This clone has a handful of counts. The chain couples TRBV7-3 to TRBJ2-5, with D hard to call. CDR3 length: 12 residues. The ends were cut back, 2 bases at V and 5 bases at J, with 6 bases in the middle. CDR1 SGHTA and CDR2 FQGTGA come from the germline V gene. The CDR3 is CASSLAHETQYF. CDR3 DNA sequence: TGTGCCAGCAGCTTAGCGCATGAGACCCAGTACTTC.

The chain employs TRBV4-3 and TRBJ2-1; 13 nucleotides match TRBD2. The CDR3 extends over 15 amino acids. The junction had 5 bases not matched to a gene; V was cut back by 1 base and J by 11 bases. Germline loops: CDR1 LGHNA, CDR2 YSLEER. CDR3 bases: TGCGCCAGCAGCCAAGGGGTGACTAGCGGGGGGAAGCAGTTCTTC. Its translation is CASSQGVTSGGKQFF.

The CDR3 region is CASSFGTGDNEQFF. CDR3 DNA: TGCGCCAGCAGCTTCGGGACAGGGGACAATGAGCAGTTCTTC. The rearrangement joins TRBV5-1 to TRBJ2-1; 10 bases match TRBD1. Germline CDR1 and CDR2: SGHRS and YFSETQ. V gave up 2 bases and J gave up 5 bases; unmatched junction bases: 1. This CDR3 comprises 14 residues. Together with reference TRBV5-1 and TRBJ2-1, the CDR3 gives the full variable domain: KAGVTQTPRYLIKTRGQQVTLSCSPISGHRSVSWYQQTPGQGLQFLFEYFSETQRNKGNFPGRFSGRQFSNSRSEMNVSTLELGDSALYLCASSFGTGDNEQFFGPGTRLTVL.

The chain joins TRBV5-8 to TRBJ2-1; maybe TRBD1 (5 bases). Trimming pared 0 bases from V and 6 bases from J, leaving 7 bases between. Looked up from germline, CDR1 is SGHTS and CDR2 is YDEGEE. This CDR3 comprises 13 residues. The CDR3 region has the DNA TGTGCCAGCAGCTTGGGACAGACCAATGAGCAGTTCTTC. Its translation: CASSLGQTNEQFF. Based on the CDR3 plus reference TRBV5-8 and TRBJ2-1, the full variable domain is EAGVTQSPTHLIKTRGQQATLRCSPISGHTSVYWYQQALGLGLQFLLWYDEGEERNRGNFPPRFSGRQFPNYSSELNVNALELEDSALYLCASSLGQTNEQFFGPGTRLTVL.

As DNA, the CDR3 is TGCAGCGTTCAGGGCGGGAGGGTGACAGCCAATGAGCAGTTCTTC. Protein sequence: CSVQGGRVTANEQFF. V gene TRBV29-1 combines with J gene TRBJ2-1; 9 positions match TRBD2. V shed 5 bases and J 6 bases; nucleotides not matched to a gene: 11. Germline values: CDR1 SQVTM, CDR2 ANQGSEA. CDR3 length: 15 amino acids.

The chain couples TRBV28 to TRBJ2-3; 10 nucleotides match TRBD2. Germline CDR1 and CDR2: MDHEN and SYDVKM. The junction had 3 bases not matched to a gene; V was cut back by 1 base and J by 2 bases. This CDR3 comprises 16 residues. The DNA for the CDR3 is TGTGCCAGCAGTTTATCTCTAGCGGGAGCCACAGATACGCAGTATTTT. Translation: CASSLSLAGATDTQYF.

This chain links TRBV7-3 with TRBJ2-1; 8 bases fit TRBD2. Germline loops: CDR1 SGHTA, CDR2 FQGTGA. V lost 2 bases, J lost 6 bases, and 6 bases stayed unmatched. This CDR3 is built from 15 residues. CDR3 loop: CASSLAGGALNEQFF. The CDR3 DNA reads TGTGCCAGCAGCTTAGCGGGGGGCGCCCTCAATGAGCAGTTCTTC.

The rearrangement links TRBV10-3 to TRBJ1-1; no clear D gene. Germline loops: CDR1 ENHRY, CDR2 SYGVKD. V gave up 2 bases and J gave up 0 bases, with 13 bases separating them. The CDR3 runs to 16 residues. The CDR3 loop reads CAISERSSGMNTEAFF. CDR3 DNA: TGTGCCATCAGTGAGAGGTCTTCCGGGATGAACACTGAAGCTTTCTTT.

This clone appeared once. The chain combines TRBV7-9 with TRBJ1-2; a possible D gene is TRBD1 (6 bases). The V gene lost 2 bases and the J gene lost 1 base, with 11 bases spanning the gap. The CDR3 length is 15 residues. CDR1 SEHNR and CDR2 FQNEAQ come from the germline V gene (reference sequence). The CDR3 DNA sequence: TGTGCCAGCAGCTTACGGACAGATCGTAACTATGGCTACACCTTC. Amino acid sequence: CASSLRTDRNYGYTF.

The V and J genes are TRBV15 and TRBJ1-4, with D uncertain. Germline lookup yields CDR1 LNHNV and CDR2 YYDKDF (reference sequence). Trimming pared 6 bases from V and 0 bases from J, leaving 11 bases between. The CDR3 is 15 amino acids. The CDR3 coding sequence is TGTGCCACCAGTCCCTCCCCAGCAACTAATGAAAAACTGTTTTTT. Translated: CATSPSPATNEKLFF.